This TCR beta chain was identified in a study of control samples from healthy donors and cancer patients. Clones were read by immunoSEQ multiplex PCR, and TCRdb kept only the in-frame ones, dropping some. The sample consists of fewer than 250,000 clones, around 90% of them appearing once. Germline loops: CDR1 MNHEY, CDR2 SMNVEV (reference sequence). The CDR3 consists of 14 residues. The V gene lost 5 bases and the J gene lost 6 bases, with 11 bases spanning the gap. This sequence was found in a man under 40 in good health. V usage is TRBV27 and J usage is TRBJ1-6; weak D call: TRBD1 (5 bases). Sequenced material: blood. CDR3 sequence reads: CASSRRGGNSPLHF. The CDR3 DNA reads as TGTGCCAGCAGTCGGCGGGGCGGTAATTCACCCCTCCACTTT.